A selection of T cell receptor beta chains follows, all from one sample in a study of spatial heterogeneity in lung cancer. TCRdb used MiXCR to reprocess the 5' RACE reads, holding one entry per CDR3 protein. The repertoire has over 9,000 distinct CDR3 sequences, 5% of them found once; the top ten carry 13% to 15%. Sequenced material: lung tumor tissue, taken at surgery. Receptors were obtained from a female donor with early-stage non-small cell lung cancer. CDR3s include the opening cysteine and the closing phenylalanine or tryptophan. Each record gives: D gene, J gene, CDR3 length, clone size, V gene, CDR3 DNA, CDR3 protein. D genes are given only for firm matches. For some rows the clone size is stated as once, few or many, or as a class when expanded; others skip it.

.	TRBJ1-1	14	many	TRBV5-1	TGCGCCAGCAGCTTGGACAGGATAAACACTGAAGCTTTCTTT	CASSLDRINTEAFF
TRBD2	TRBJ2-4	16	many	TRBV13	TGTGCCAGCAGCTTAGCCGGGAGGGCTCTTTTAAACATTCAGTACTTC	CASSLAGRALLNIQYF
.	TRBJ2-1	13	many	TRBV7-8	TGTGCCAGCAGCCTTAGCTACTACAATGAGCAGTTCTTC	CASSLSYYNEQFF
.	TRBJ1-1	14	many	TRBV28	TGTGCCAGCAACGGAGGGGTCCTGAACACTGAAGCTTTCTTT	CASNGGVLNTEAFF
TRBD2	TRBJ2-1	16	many	TRBV28	TGTGCCAGCAGTTTATTCGGTAGCGGGAGGGGGGGTGAGCAGTTCTTC	CASSLFGSGRGGEQFF
TRBD1	TRBJ1-5	15	medium-sized	TRBV5-1	TGCGCCAGCAGCTTGGGGGACAGGGGTGGAGAGCCCCAGCATTTT	CASSLGDRGGEPQHF
.	TRBJ1-5	13	many	TRBV27	TGTGCCAGCAGGCTGACAGGCTATCAGCCCCAGCATTTT	CASRLTGYQPQHF
.	TRBJ2-2	14	medium-sized	TRBV14	TGTGCCAGCAGATCCAGGGCGCGGTCCGGGGAGCTGTTTTTT	CASRSRARSGELFF
.	TRBJ2-7	12	medium-sized	TRBV20-1	TGCAGTGCCTCGACTAGTTCCTACGAGCAGTACTTC	CSASTSSYEQYF
.	TRBJ2-2	14	.	TRBV6-1	TGTGCCAGCATTTGGAGGGCCATGGGCGGGGAGCTGTTTTTT	CASIWRAMGGELFF
.	TRBJ2-4	15	few	TRBV6-6	TGTGCCAGCAGTTGGGACGGCCTAGCCAAAAACATTCAGTACTTC	CASSWDGLAKNIQYF
.	TRBJ1-4	13	medium-sized	TRBV29-1	TGCAGCGTTGTGTCAGGGTTTAATGAAAAACTGTTTTTT	CSVVSGFNEKLFF
TRBD2	TRBJ2-7	16	many	TRBV6-1	TGTGCCAGCAGTTCCCGGACTAGCGGGGTTCTTTACGAGCAGTACTTC	CASSSRTSGVLYEQYF
TRBD2	TRBJ2-1	13	.	TRBV28	TGTGCCAGCCAATGGGAGGGGCGGAATGAGCAGTTCTTC	CASQWEGRNEQFF
TRBD2	TRBJ2-1	17	medium-sized	TRBV12-3/TRBV12-4	TGTGCCAGCAGTTCTCATACTAGCGGGAGCGCCTACAATGAGCAGTTCTTC	CASSSHTSGSAYNEQFF
TRBD1	TRBJ2-7	14	many	TRBV20-1	TGCAGTGCCCGAATTGGGCAGGGGGCTGGGGAGCAGTACTTC	CSARIGQGAGEQYF
TRBD2	TRBJ2-1	14	.	TRBV20-1	TGCAGTGCTAGACAACTAGCGGGCATAGATGAGCAGTTCTTC	CSARQLAGIDEQFF
.	TRBJ1-1	15	many	TRBV6-5	TGTGCCAGCAGTTACTCGGGAGGGGCTGGCACTGAAGCTTTCTTT	CASSYSGGAGTEAFF
TRBD2	TRBJ2-3	16	.	TRBV5-4	TGTGCCAGCAGCCCCGCTAGCGGGAGGAGCACAGATACGCAGTATTTT	CASSPASGRSTDTQYF
.	TRBJ2-7	13	many	TRBV5-6	TGTGCCAGCAGCGTTCAACCGTTGCGGCCGAGGTACTTC	CASSVQPLRPRYF
.	TRBJ2-5	15	.	TRBV5-1	TGCGCCAGCAGCTTACGCCCTGGGTTGCAAGAGACCCAGTACTTC	CASSLRPGLQETQYF
TRBD1	TRBJ2-3	17	medium-sized	TRBV11-2	TGTGCCAGCAGCCAGGGGGTAGGGACAGGTCTGGCAGATACGCAGTATTTT	CASSQGVGTGLADTQYF
.	TRBJ2-1	14	few	TRBV5-1	TGCGCCAGCAGCTTGGCGCCAGGATCCAATGAGCAGTTCTTC	CASSLAPGSNEQFF
.	TRBJ1-4	13	many	TRBV20-1	TGCAGTGCTAGAGCGATAATGGAGGAAAAACTGTTTTTT	CSARAIMEEKLFF
TRBD1	TRBJ1-1	12	many	TRBV5-1	TGCGCCAGCAGCTATGGGACAGATGAAGCTTTCTTT	CASSYGTDEAFF
.	TRBJ2-7	17	many	TRBV5-1	TGCGCCAGCAGCTTGGCCGGGACGGCACGGCGTTCCTACGAGCAGTACTTC	CASSLAGTARRSYEQYF
TRBD2	TRBJ2-2	16	medium-sized	TRBV27	TGTGCCAGCAGTTTAAAAGGCGGGAGCGGCACCGGGGAGCTGTTTTTT	CASSLKGGSGTGELFF
TRBD2	TRBJ2-7	13	many	TRBV5-1	TGCGCCAGCAACCGGGGGGGGAGTTACGAGCAGTACTTC	CASNRGGSYEQYF
.	TRBJ2-3	12	few	TRBV29-1	TGCAGCGTTGAAGATGGCCGGAATACGCAGTATTTT	CSVEDGRNTQYF
.	TRBJ2-7	13	medium-sized	TRBV20-1	TGCAGTGCTAGCTTGCCAAATGTTTACGAGCAGTACTTC	CSASLPNVYEQYF
.	TRBJ2-7	17	many	TRBV9	TGTGCCAGCAGCGTCAATCCGGGGTCCGGGGAGCCCTACGAGCAGTACTTC	CASSVNPGSGEPYEQYF
TRBD2	TRBJ2-1	15	many	TRBV12-3/TRBV12-4	TGTGCCAGCAGTTTAGCGATTACTAGCGGGACGAGCAAGTTCTTC	CASSLAITSGTSKFF
TRBD1	TRBJ1-1	15	few	TRBV6-1	TGTGCCAGCAGTGGAGGCGGACAGGCTGGACCTGAAGCTTTCTTT	CASSGGGQAGPEAFF
.	TRBJ2-1	15	many	TRBV7-3	TGTGCCAGCAGCTTAGGGGGTCCGGGGCACAATGAGCAGTTCTTC	CASSLGGPGHNEQFF
.	TRBJ1-5	15	many	TRBV30	TGTGCCTGGAGTGGGGACCGTCCCGACGCGTGGCCCCAGCATTTT	CAWSGDRPDAWPQHF
.	TRBJ2-1	13	few	TRBV11-3	TGTGCCAGCAGCTTAGCAAGGGGAGGAAAGCAGTTCTTC	CASSLARGGKQFF
.	TRBJ1-1	14	many	TRBV12-3/TRBV12-4	TGTGCCAGCAGAAGATCCACACAGAACACTGAAGCTTTCTTT	CASRRSTQNTEAFF
TRBD2	TRBJ2-3	15	few	TRBV20-1	TGCAGTGCCCGTGGTCCGGGACTAGTGGCAGATACGCAGTATTTT	CSARGPGLVADTQYF
.	TRBJ2-7	13	many	TRBV7-6	TGTGCCAGCAGCTCCTCCCCGGCGTCCGAGCAGTACTTC	CASSSSPASEQYF
TRBD2	TRBJ2-5	16	few	TRBV5-1	TGCGCCAGCAGCGATGGGCCGGGACTAGCCGGAGAGACCCAGTACTTC	CASSDGPGLAGETQYF
.	TRBJ2-1	14	many	TRBV6-5	TGTGCCAGCAGTTACTCTTCGGATTACAATGAGCAGTTCTTC	CASSYSSDYNEQFF
.	TRBJ2-3	12	many	TRBV29-1	TGCAGTGGCGGGCTAGTGACCGATACGCAGTATTTT	CSGGLVTDTQYF
TRBD1	TRBJ2-1	17	few	TRBV6-1	TGTGCCAGCAGTGAAGGGCCGGGACAGGGGGCCTGGGATGAGCAGTTCTTC	CASSEGPGQGAWDEQFF
.	TRBJ2-5	12	medium-sized	TRBV20-1	TGCAGTCAAGAAGAGACACAAGAGACCCAGTACTTC	CSQEETQETQYF
TRBD1	TRBJ2-7	12	many	TRBV28	TGTGCCAGCAGTCTACAGGGGCGGGAGCAGTACTTC	CASSLQGREQYF
.	TRBJ2-1	20	many	TRBV5-1	TGCGCCAGCAGCTTGTCCGTTACATTTCCAGATCCTTCTGGCTACAATGAGCAGTTCTTC	CASSLSVTFPDPSGYNEQFF